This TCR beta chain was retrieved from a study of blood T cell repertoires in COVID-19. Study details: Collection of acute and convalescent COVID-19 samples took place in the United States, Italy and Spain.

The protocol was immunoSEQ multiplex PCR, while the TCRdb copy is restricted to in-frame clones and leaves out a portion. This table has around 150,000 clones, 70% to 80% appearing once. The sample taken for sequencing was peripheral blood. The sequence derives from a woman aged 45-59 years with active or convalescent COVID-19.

The CDR3 DNA reads TGTGCCATCAGTGAGTCAGACAGGGCCAATGAGCAGTTCTTC. It encodes CAISESDRANEQFF. The rearrangement links TRBV10-3 to TRBJ2-1; 7 bases fit TRBD1. This CDR3 comprises 14 residues. V gave up 0 bases and J gave up 6 bases; unmatched junction bases: 2. Germline loops: CDR1 ENHRY, CDR2 SYGVKD.